A single TCR beta chain is shown here with its context. The CDR3 sequence is 12 residues long. Germline V gene data show CDR1 as SNHLY and CDR2 as FYNNEI. V was cut by 6 bases and J by 8 bases, with 13 bases left in between. These data belong to a study of blood T cell repertoires in COVID-19. Study-level information: T cells, B-cell-depleted T cells, or PBMCs provided the cDNA or gDNA that served as material.

TCRdb keeps only in-frame clones here, not all; method: immunoSEQ multiplex PCR. The data show more than 200,000 clones, roughly 90% seen once. The source of this sequence is a woman younger than 45 with acute COVID-19. This sequence joins TRBV2 and TRBJ1-1; weak D call: TRBD1 (6 bases). Source material: PBMCs or T cells enriched from blood (not recorded which). The CDR3 region has the DNA TGTGCCAGCAGCGAGGGGGGGCCGGAAGCTTTCTTT. This encodes CASSEGGPEAFF. The variable domain in full, completed from reference TRBV2 and TRBJ1-1, reads EPEVTQTPSHQVTQMGQEVILRCVPISNHLYFYWYRQILGQKVEFLVSFYNNEISEKSEIFDDQFSVERPDGSNFTLKIRSTKLEDSAMYFCASSEGGPEAFFGQGTRLTVV.